This TCR beta chain derives from a study of control samples from healthy donors and cancer patients. Measured with immunoSEQ multiplex PCR; TCRdb has only the in-frame clones, and not every one. The sample records about 160,000 clones, around 95% being singletons. This clonotype originated in a woman in her 40s in good health. Sequencing was carried out using blood.

The CDR3 DNA reads as TGTGCTAGTGGTTTGATCCGGGACAGGACTACTGGAAACACCATATATTTT. This translates into CASGLIRDRTTGNTIYF. J is TRBJ1-3 and V is TRBV12-5, with 8 nucleotides matching TRBD1. Germline CDR1 LGHNT, CDR2 FRNRAP. The length of the CDR3 is 17 residues. Losses at the gene ends were 2 bases for V and 2 bases for J; bases not matched to a gene: 8.